Below, 11 T cell receptor beta chains from the same sample are listed, as sequenced in a study of T cells after yellow fever vaccination (dated by TCRdb to about 2019). This specimen's treatment or condition label, interpreted: live attenuated yellow fever vaccine strain. Preparation of the library involved 5' RACE. Sequencing used an Illumina HiSeq 2500. The public sequencing data were trimmed at Q25 with fastp and processed into clonotypes with MiXCR by TCRdb, which kept only in-frame beta chains. Each CDR3 protein appears once, grouped with its most common genes and DNA. In this sample the table shows a few hundred thousand distinct CDR3 sequences, around 6.7% of which occur a single time. Of the sample, about 1% falls within the top ten clones. Sequenced material: CD4+ T cells sorted from PBMCs, taken on the day of the yellow fever booster vaccination. All receptors derive from a man aged 30 to 45 who received the YFV17D yellow fever vaccine.

This clonotype appeared a few times. At one end the junction does not follow the germline gene, possibly because of a read error. The chain employs TRBV7-3 and TRBJ2-1, with 14 bases that match TRBD2. The CDR3 covers 14 residues. Per the germline V gene, CDR1 is SGHTA and CDR2 is FQGTGA. This CDR3 reads CAGRLAGGKNEQFF. The CDR3 nucleotides read TGTGCCGGCAGACTAGCGGGAGGGAAAAATGAGCAGTTCTTC.

The sample holds many counts of this clonotype. The chain carries TRBV24-1 and TRBJ2-1, with 9 nucleotides matching TRBD2. CDR3 length: 16 residues. Germline V gene lookup returns CDR1 KGHDR and CDR2 SFDVKD. V dropped 4 bases and J dropped 2; count of bases not matched to a gene: 5. CDR3 in amino acids: CATSDRGRATYNEQFF. The CDR3 region has the DNA TGTGCCACCAGTGACCGCGGGAGGGCCACCTACAATGAGCAGTTCTTC.

The sample holds a few counts of this clonotype. The genes are TRBV6-2 or TRBV6-3 and TRBJ2-3, with 12 positions matching TRBD2. This CDR3 comprises 18 residues. Trimming took 0 bases from V and 11 from J; bases not matched to a gene: 15. Per germline, CDR1 MNHEY and CDR2 SVGEGT. The CDR3 is CASSYSGLAGPSSRRQYF. CDR3 sequence (DNA): TGTGCCAGCAGTTACTCGGGACTAGCGGGTCCCTCGTCGAGAAGGCAGTATTTT.

The table lists this clonotype with many counts. The rearrangement joins TRBV6-5 to TRBJ1-5; D ambiguous. Trimming cost V 0 bases and J 2 bases, with 5 bases left between them. This CDR3 is built from 14 residues. Germline V CDR1 and CDR2: MNHEY, SVGAGI. This CDR3 is CASSYSQGNQPQHF. The CDR3 DNA follows: TGTGCCAGCAGTTACTCCCAGGGCAATCAGCCCCAGCATTTT.

This chain connects TRBV7-9 to TRBJ2-3; TRBD1 is a possible D gene (5 bases). This CDR3 is 14 amino acids long. In germline, CDR1 is SEHNR, CDR2 FQNEAQ (reference sequence). Trimming pared 4 bases from V and 3 bases from J, leaving 11 bases between. The CDR3 region is CASSSVQGTDTQYF. The DNA for the CDR3 is TGTGCCAGCAGCTCGGTCCAGGGAACAGATACGCAGTATTTT. Drawing the rest from reference TRBV7-9 and TRBJ2-3, the complete variable domain is DTGVSQNPRHKITKRGQNVTFRCDPISEHNRLYWYRQTLGQGPEFLTYFQNEAQLEKSRLLSDRFSAERPKGSFSTLEIQRTEQGDSAMYLCASSSVQGTDTQYFGPGTRLTVL.

This clonotype came up many times. The chain combines TRBV23-1 with TRBJ2-2; D gene uncertain. TRBV23-1 is identified as an open reading frame with a role that is uncertain. The germline V and J ends were trimmed by 0 bases and 6 bases, with 11 bases remaining between them. This CDR3 is 15 amino acids long. CDR3 sequence (DNA): TGCGCCAGCAGTCAATCGTTCCCAGCTTCCGGGGAGCTGTTTTTT. Its protein is CASSQSFPASGELFF.

The sample holds many counts of this clonotype. The CDR3 loop reads CASSSGTSGRAIYNEQFF. As DNA, the CDR3 is TGTGCCAGCAGTTCGGGGACTAGCGGGAGGGCCATCTACAATGAGCAGTTCTTC. This rearrangement joins TRBV6-2 or TRBV6-3 to TRBJ2-1; 16 nucleotides match TRBD2. From germline, CDR1 is MNHEY and CDR2 SVGEGT. The CDR3 sequence is 18 residues long. The V gene end was trimmed by 4 bases and the J gene end by 3 bases; junction bases not matched to a gene: 6.

In this sample, this clonotype turned up a few times. The chain carries TRBV7-9 and TRBJ2-5; 10 bases align to TRBD1. Trimming removed 0 bases from V and 3 bases from J; junction bases left unmatched: 7. The CDR3 is 17 amino acids. Germline-derived CDR1 and CDR2 are SEHNR and FQNEAQ (reference sequence). CDR3 protein: CASSLAPGQGSEETQYF. Here the CDR3 DNA reads TGTGCCAGCAGCTTAGCGCCGGGACAGGGGTCGGAAGAGACCCAGTACTTC. Full variable domain (rest looked up from reference TRBV7-9 and TRBJ2-5): DTGVSQNPRHKITKRGQNVTFRCDPISEHNRLYWYRQTLGQGPEFLTYFQNEAQLEKSRLLSDRFSAERPKGSFSTLEIQRTEQGDSAMYLCASSLAPGQGSEETQYFGPGTRLLVL.

This clonotype turned up a few times. The gene calls are TRBV20-1 and TRBJ2-3; 9 bases map to TRBD2. Trimming cost V 5 bases and J 0 bases; bases outside gene matches: 6. Germline assignment: CDR1 DFQATT and CDR2 SNEGSKA (reference sequence). The CDR3 is made up of 15 amino acids. The chain's CDR3 is CSARSGSVSTDTQYF. The CDR3 region has the DNA TGCAGTGCTCGTAGCGGGAGCGTTAGCACAGATACGCAGTATTTT.

The chain uses TRBV18 and TRBJ1-1, with D possibly TRBD1 on 5 matching bases. CDR1 KGHSH and CDR2 LQKENI come from the germline V gene. The CDR3 spans 15 residues. V dropped 2 bases and J dropped 3 bases, with 13 bases sitting between them. This chain's CDR3 is CASSPVRVNYTEAFF. The CDR3 DNA follows: TGTGCCAGCTCACCAGTCAGGGTGAATTACACTGAAGCTTTCTTT.

To note about this clonotype: The junction shows a germline mismatch at one end, possibly a read error. The rearrangement links TRBV9 to TRBJ2-1; D may be TRBD2 (5 bases). CDR1 is SGDLS, CDR2 YYNGEE, per germline. The CDR3 is 15 amino acids. CDR3 in DNA: TGTGCCAACAGCGAGGGTGCCGGGCTGGGGTATGAGCAGTTCTTC. This translates into CANSEGAGLGYEQFF.